Each of the 8 T cell receptor beta chains below was sequenced from the same sample in a study of shared clonotypes between healthy human individuals. Libraries were prepared by immunoSEQ multiplex PCR; TCRdb keeps only in-frame clonotypes and omits some of them. The data show about 460,000 clones, around 77% seen once. The sample consisted of PBMCs. The receptors were gathered from a woman aged 35 to 49 in good health. Some clones in this sample may be carry-over from other donors' samples.

J is TRBJ1-3 and V is TRBV7-8; D perhaps matches TRBD1 (6 bases). This CDR3 region has 18 residues. With 5 bases removed from V and 0 bases from J, the gap between germline ends came to 20 bases. Germline V CDR1 and CDR2: SGHVS, FQNEAQ. CDR3 loop: CASSPGGRLQISGNTIYF. DNA of the CDR3: TGTGCCAGCAGCCCGGGGGGGCGACTCCAAATCTCTGGAAACACCATATATTTT.

This clone was observed a few times. This sequence joins TRBV25-1 and TRBJ2-3; D possibly matches TRBD1 or TRBD2 (5 bases each). Germline V gives CDR1 MGHDK, CDR2 SYGVNS. Trimming took 8 bases from V and 0 from J, leaving 12 bases between them. There are 14 residues in the CDR3. The CDR3 DNA reads as TGTGCCAGCGCCGGGGCGACAAGCACAGATACGCAGTATTTT. Amino acid sequence: CASAGATSTDTQYF.

With regard to this clone: With a much larger clone just one base away, this may be a read error. Other nucleotide sequences from this sample produce the same CDR3. This rearrangement joins TRBV5-4 to TRBJ1-6, with unresolved D. CDR3 length: 15 amino acids. The V gene's germline CDR1 is SGHNT and CDR2 YYREEE (reference sequence). Between the trimmed V and J ends, which lost 4 bases and 7 bases, there was a span of 15 bases. CDR3 region: CASSADLRKNSPLHF. CDR3 bases: TGTGCCAGCAGCGCCGATCTACGGAAGAATTCACCCCTCCACTTT.

For this clone: A much larger clone lies a single base off, so this may be a read error. The sample carries other DNA sequences with the same CDR3. The V gene is TRBV27, the J gene TRBJ2-3; perhaps D is TRBD1 or TRBD2 (5 bases each). The ends were cut back, 5 bases at V and 6 bases at J, with 18 bases in the middle. Germline V CDR1 and CDR2: MNHEY, SMNVEV (reference sequence). The CDR3 loop spans 15 amino acids. The CDR3 DNA sequence: TGTGCCAGCAGTCTGACTAAACAGGCCAGGGATACGCAGTATTTT. It specifies CASSLTKQARDTQYF.

This clone was picked up a small number of times. This chain joins TRBV18 and TRBJ1-5, with D hard to call. The germline gives CDR1 KGHSH, CDR2 LQKENI. There are 13 residues in the CDR3. Trimming stripped 5 bases from V and 3 bases from J, with 8 bases between. The CDR3 reads CASSMDINQPQHF. CDR3 DNA: TGTGCCAGCTCAATGGATATCAATCAGCCCCAGCATTTT.

The chain joins TRBV25-1 to TRBJ2-7; TRBD1 agrees at 8 bases. The CDR3 runs 13 residues. With 3 bases clipped from V and 5 bases from J, the junction kept 3 bases outside the gene matches. The germline V gene encodes CDR1 MGHDK and CDR2 SYGVNS. This CDR3 is CASSETGDNEQYF. CDR3 nucleotide sequence: TGTGCCAGCAGTGAGACAGGGGACAACGAGCAGTACTTC.

The chain is built from TRBV11-3 and TRBJ1-1; 8 bases are shared with TRBD1. The CDR3 consists of 15 residues. Germline V gene data show CDR1 as SGHNT and CDR2 as YENEEA. V lost 1 base, J lost 1 base, and 2 bases stayed unmatched. The CDR3 nucleotides read TGTGCCAGCAGCTTAGGACAGGGGACGAACACTGAAGCTTTCTTT. Protein: CASSLGQGTNTEAFF.

The CDR3 reads CASSLVPAGGFYEQYF. The CDR3 nucleotides are TGTGCCAGCAGCTTAGTTCCGGCAGGGGGATTCTACGAGCAGTACTTC. The rearrangement joins TRBV7-9 to TRBJ2-7; 7 positions agree with TRBD1. The CDR3 loop spans 16 amino acids. J gave up 3 bases and V 1 base, and 9 bases lay outside the gene matches. Germline CDR1 reads SEHNR; CDR2 reads FQNEAQ (reference sequence).